This is a list of T cell receptor beta chains from one sample in a study of monozygotic twins with inflammatory bowel disease. Following a re-call of the 5' RACE reads, TCRdb has one entry per CDR3 protein and lacks DNA. Here the sample table reports a few hundred thousand distinct CDR3 sequences. The sample consisted of blood. The receptors stem from a human donor with ulcerative colitis or Crohn's disease, or a healthy co-twin of an affected twin (not recorded which). CDR3s include the opening cysteine and the closing phenylalanine or tryptophan. Clone size is not always given. Where it is, it says once, few, many or a class for expanded clones.

TRBJ1-4 . TRBV12-3/TRBV12-4 CASSLGDRVKLFF
TRBJ2-7 . TRBV20-1 CSASVVATVYEQYF
TRBJ2-7 . TRBV5-1 CASSSGTVFYEQYF
TRBJ2-5 . TRBV5-1 CASSLATTGGAETQYF
TRBJ2-1 . TRBV5-1 CASSEGVGSYNEQFF
TRBJ2-7 . TRBV14 CASSQPGTHSYEQYF
TRBJ2-1 . TRBV11-2 CASSLVVSGVYFNNNEQFF
TRBJ1-3 . TRBV11-1 CASSYLGQGLSAGNTIYF
TRBJ2-1 . TRBV12-3/TRBV12-4 CASSLGGLDNEQFF
TRBJ2-1 . TRBV28 CASVPPGTGGWVEQFF
TRBJ2-7 . TRBV20-1 CSASEGGGSSYEQYF
TRBJ2-7 . TRBV20-1 CSANSPQAMGEQYF
TRBJ2-3 . TRBV18 CASSPPSPREGTDTQYF
TRBJ2-2 . TRBV7-9 CASSSGFGELFF
TRBJ1-3 . TRBV9 CASSADRDREIFSGNTIYF
TRBJ2-7 . TRBV20-1 CSARGRGLYEQYF
TRBJ1-1 . TRBV12-3/TRBV12-4 CASRQQGTEAFF
TRBJ2-7 . TRBV5-6 CASSRAGTSVEQYF
TRBJ2-1 . TRBV7-9 CASSASGGIYNEQFF
TRBJ1-5 . TRBV15 CATSRVGNQPQHF
TRBJ1-1 . TRBV30 CAWKWGKANTEAFF
TRBJ1-1 . TRBV21-1 CASSKSSSVAEKAFF
TRBJ2-3 . TRBV10-3 CAISLPGGQTGSTDTQYF
TRBJ2-1 . TRBV5-6 CASSVGLAGGRGEQFF
TRBJ2-5 . TRBV7-3 CASSLNPSQDTAQYF
TRBJ2-1 medium-sized TRBV15 CATSRDPADNEQFF
TRBJ2-1 . TRBV20-1 CSASRMNEQFF
TRBJ2-1 . TRBV27 CASSGTSGRVYEQFF
TRBJ2-2 . TRBV5-1 CASSEGPVAGELFF
TRBJ2-1 . TRBV5-5 CASSFGLAGNEQFF
TRBJ2-1 . TRBV6-2/TRBV6-3 CASSYSIYNEQFF
TRBJ1-1 . TRBV5-1 CASSDGGGNTEAFF
TRBJ1-1 . TRBV5-1 CASSWDGLMNTEAFF
TRBJ2-1 . TRBV19 CASKGGGYLNEQFF
TRBJ2-5 . TRBV27 CHGALLRTEQETQYF
TRBJ2-7 . TRBV6-1 CASRITNGAPYEQYF
TRBJ2-3 . TRBV5-4 CASSFRTGPQYF
TRBJ2-2 . TRBV5-1 CASSLAIKDSGDLFF
TRBJ2-1 . TRBV6-5 CASSSSNVYNEQFF
TRBJ1-6 . TRBV13 CASSSGQRNSPLHF
TRBJ2-2 . TRBV5-5 CASSPILRDRVRAGELFF
TRBJ1-5 . TRBV19 CASKRGGDGQPQHF
TRBJ2-3 . TRBV27 CASSLIPSTSGRRTDTQYF
TRBJ1-1 . TRBV5-1 CASGSKPNTEAFF
TRBJ1-4 . TRBV11-2 CASSLRQASNEKLFF
TRBJ1-3 . TRBV18 CASSPLASPGNTIYF
TRBJ2-5 . TRBV21-1 CASSNPGTGKETQYF
TRBJ2-1 . TRBV24-1 CATAGLAGGSSYNEQFF
TRBJ2-7 . TRBV19 CASNAGTEAYEQYF
TRBJ2-7 . TRBV14 CASSQRLWNEQYF
TRBJ2-3 . TRBV5-1 CASSLDSNTDTQYF
TRBJ2-1 . TRBV10-3 CAISEEGNEQFF
TRBJ2-6 . TRBV7-2 CASSPQTLGANVLTF
TRBJ1-1 . TRBV29-1 CSVGLNTEAFF
TRBJ1-4 . TRBV7-6 CASSPRGSVETNEKLFF
TRBJ2-3 . TRBV18 CASSQGLAGANTQYF
TRBJ1-2 . TRBV12-3/TRBV12-4 CASTKRGVLSGYTF
TRBJ1-1 . TRBV5-6 CASSLARGQVPEAFF